This is a list of T cell receptor beta chains from one sample in a study of T cell responses to AZD1222 COVID-19 vaccine. Clones were read by immunoSEQ multiplex PCR, and TCRdb kept only the in-frame ones, dropping some. The data hold about 110,000 clones, with 87% observed a single time. The material sequenced was peripheral blood, taken 28 days after the second AZD1222 dose. All receptors come from an adult who received the AZD1222 COVID-19 vaccine. The CDR3 runs from the conserved cysteine through the conserved F or W. The D gene is left open where the match is weak. Clone size is not always given. Where it is, it says once, few, many or a class for expanded clones.

V	J	D	size	DNA	CDR3
TRBV18	TRBJ1-1	TRBD1	-	TGTGCCAGCTCAACACGACAGGGAACGAACACTGAAGCTTTCTTT	CASSTRQGTNTEAFF
TRBV4-3	TRBJ2-1	TRBD2	-	TGCGCCAGCAGCCAAGATCGGGGACTAGCAACCAATGAGCAGTTCTTC	CASSQDRGLATNEQFF
TRBV29-1	TRBJ2-7	-	-	TGCAGCGTTGGGGTGGGGAGTCTTTCCTACGAGCAGTACTTC	CSVGVGSLSYEQYF
TRBV5-1	TRBJ2-3	-	-	TGCGCCAGCAGCGCGGGGACCCGCGGAGATACGCAGTATTTT	CASSAGTRGDTQYF
TRBV27	TRBJ2-1	-	-	TGTGCCAGCAGTCCACTAGAAGCCAGGAATGAGCAGTTCTTC	CASSPLEARNEQFF
TRBV4-2	TRBJ1-1	-	-	TGTGCCAGCAGCCAAAGGGGGGTTAGGTCTGAAGCTTTCTTT	CASSQRGVRSEAFF
TRBV5-8	TRBJ2-7	TRBD1	-	TGTGCCAGCAGCTTGACAGGGGGCGCCTACGAGCAGTACTTC	CASSLTGGAYEQYF
TRBV24-1	TRBJ2-3	-	once	TGTGCCACCAGTGATCCGCAGGAGACTAGCACAGATACGCAGTATTTT	CATSDPQETSTDTQYF
TRBV7-2	TRBJ1-3	TRBD1	-	TGTGCCAGCAGCCCCCAGGGGGACTCTGGAAACACCATATATTTT	CASSPQGDSGNTIYF
TRBV6-1	TRBJ2-3	TRBD1	-	TGTGCCAGCAGTGAAACCCCGAAGGACAGGTACACAGATACGCAGTATTTT	CASSETPKDRYTDTQYF
TRBV5-6	TRBJ1-2	-	-	TGTGCCAGCAGCTTGGAAGGCGGCTACACCTTC	CASSLEGGYTF
TRBV30	TRBJ1-1	-	-	TGTGCCTGGAGTTCGGGGGAAGGTGAAGCTTTCTTT	CAWSSGEGEAFF
TRBV6-5	TRBJ1-5	-	-	TGTGCCAGCAGGAAGGCGGGGCAGCCCCAGCATTTT	CASRKAGQPQHF
TRBV9	TRBJ2-7	-	-	TGTGCCAGCAGCAGTAGCGGCTACGAGCAGTACTTC	CASSSSGYEQYF
TRBV7-9	TRBJ2-1	TRBD1	few	TGTGCCAGCACGGACAGGGGGCCTTTCAATGAGCAGTTCTTC	CASTDRGPFNEQFF
TRBV5-1	TRBJ2-7	TRBD1	-	TGCGCCAGCAGCCTGGCCGCGGACAGGGTCCACGAGCAGTACTTC	CASSLAADRVHEQYF
TRBV9	TRBJ1-3	TRBD1	once	TGTGCCAGCAGCGTGTCAGGGGGCGTTTCTGGAAACACCATATATTTT	CASSVSGGVSGNTIYF
TRBV5-4	TRBJ2-3	-	-	TGTGCCAGCAGCTTGGAAGGCGGGTTCACAGATACGCAGTATTTT	CASSLEGGFTDTQYF
TRBV11-2	TRBJ2-1	-	-	TGTGCCAGCAGCTTGAACGTTAATGAGCAGTTCTTC	CASSLNVNEQFF
TRBV6-5	TRBJ1-4	-	-	TGTGCCAGCAGTTACACCCCGGAAGGGGTGGAAAAACTGTTTTTT	CASSYTPEGVEKLFF
TRBV7-2	TRBJ1-2	TRBD1	few	TGTGCCAGCAGCTTATACGGGACAGATGGCTACACCTTC	CASSLYGTDGYTF
TRBV4-3	TRBJ2-6	TRBD1	-	TGCGCCAGCAGCCTAGGGACAGCCGCCATCTCTGGGGCCAACGTCCTGACTTTC	CASSLGTAAISGANVLTF
TRBV4-3	TRBJ1-5	TRBD1	-	TGCGCCAGCAGCCATCAGGACAGGGAAGAGAACAAGCCCCAGCATTTT	CASSHQDREENKPQHF
TRBV27	TRBJ1-6	-	-	TGTGCCAGCACCACTTTAGGTTCACCCCTCCACTTT	CASTTLGSPLHF
TRBV27	TRBJ1-1	-	-	TGTGCCAGCAGTTTAAGGGTGGCGTACACTGAAGCTTTCTTT	CASSLRVAYTEAFF
TRBV27	TRBJ2-5	-	-	TGTGCCAGCAGTTTAGGAGAGACCCAGTACTTC	CASSLGETQYF
TRBV7-9	TRBJ1-1	-	once	TGTGCCAGCAGCATCGGACAGAACACTGAAGCTTTCTTT	CASSIGQNTEAFF
TRBV3-1/TRBV3-2	TRBJ2-5	TRBD2	-	TGTGCCAGCAGCCAAGGACTAGCGGGGAAGAAAGAGACCCAGTACTTC	CASSQGLAGKKETQYF
TRBV19	TRBJ2-3	TRBD2	-	TGTGCCAGTACTTTAGCGGGAGTCGGCACAGATACGCAGTATTTT	CASTLAGVGTDTQYF
TRBV5-1	TRBJ1-2	TRBD1	-	TGCGCCAGCAGCTTGGGACAGGGGGTTTATGGCTACACCTTC	CASSLGQGVYGYTF
TRBV18	TRBJ2-7	-	-	TGTGCCAGCTCACCCCGGCAGGGAACCTACGAGCAGTACTTC	CASSPRQGTYEQYF
TRBV19	TRBJ1-5	-	-	TGTGCCTCGGGAGAAAGGGGTGATCAGCCCCAGCATTTT	CASGERGDQPQHF
TRBV6-2/TRBV6-3	TRBJ2-1	-	-	TGTGCCAGCAGCTCGGACGTGTACGGTGAGCAGTTCTTC	CASSSDVYGEQFF